This TCR beta chain was identified during a study of T-cell reconstitution after alpha-beta-depleted transplantation in children. A remark on this clonotype: Its antigen is still unknown.

The CDR3 is 16 amino acids. The germline V gene has CDR1 MNHEY and CDR2 SMNVEV (reference sequence). With V trimmed by 7 bases and J by 2 bases, 11 bases remained unmatched. Unique molecular identifiers were used to barcode this TCRbeta library. MiXCR, run by TCRdb on the PCR reads, gives a single entry per CDR3 protein. The sample has fewer than 500,000 distinct CDR3 sequences, roughly 44% seen once; the top ten hold under 35%. Regarding the study as a whole: Several hundred graft clones that had expanded were reportedly the source of alpha-beta T cells about two months after transplant.

The receptor was derived from a girl aged 2 to 10 with aplastic anemia, due to receive a stem cell transplant. The chain is built from TRBV27 and TRBJ2-1; TRBD1 aligns across 7 bases. The specimen was PBMCs, collected before TCRalphabeta/CD19-depleted stem cell transplant. CDR3 DNA: TGTGCCAGCAAGATCACGTGGGACAGACCCTACAATGAGCAGTTCTTC. Its protein product is CASKITWDRPYNEQFF.